The 10 T cell receptor beta chains reported below all come from one sample, sequenced in a study of CD8+ T cells in alopecia areata. Sequencing relied on a cDNA template that was reverse transcribed from extracted RNA. Repertoires were generated with immunoSEQ multiplex PCR, while TCRdb's copy carries only in-frame clones and drops some. Counted here are 150,000 or so clones, approximately 90% occurring once; the ten biggest clones make up roughly 13%. Treatment specified: oral pan-JAK inhibitor, 5-10 mg twice daily. The input for sequencing was CD8+ T cells sorted from blood, taken at week 4, from a patient treated with tofacitinib. The receptors come from a human donor with alopecia areata.

This chain connects TRBV4-1 to TRBJ2-1; maybe TRBD2 (5 bases). The CDR3 sequence is 16 residues long. Looked up from germline, CDR1 is MGHRA and CDR2 is YSYEKL. V was cut by 0 bases and J by 5 bases, with 14 bases left in between. The CDR3 sequence is CASSQERSGSNNEQFF. CDR3 bases: TGCGCCAGCAGCCAAGAAAGGAGCGGCTCGAACAATGAGCAGTTCTTC.

This clone showed up just a few times. The CDR3 region is CASRPGQAGTEAFF. The CDR3 DNA follows: TGTGCCAGCAGGCCTGGACAGGCGGGTACTGAAGCTTTCTTT. V gene TRBV27 combines with J gene TRBJ1-1, with TRBD1 matching over 7 bases. In germline, CDR1 is MNHEY, CDR2 SMNVEV (reference sequence). The V and J ends lost 6 bases and 5 bases, in that order; junction bases with no gene match: 9. The CDR3 has 14 amino acids.

The J gene is TRBJ2-7, the V gene TRBV29-1; D call uncertain. The CDR3 spans 14 residues. Germline V gives CDR1 SQVTM, CDR2 ANQGSEA. V was clipped by 0 bases and J by 4 bases, with 13 bases between them. The CDR3 DNA reads as TGCAGCGTTGAAGATTTCGGTCAGACGTACGAGCAGTACTTC. This encodes CSVEDFGQTYEQYF.

The chain recombines TRBV7-8 with TRBJ2-7; D is undetermined. Germline CDR1 is SGHVS and CDR2 is FQNEAQ. The CDR3 runs to 16 residues. Trimming pared 1 base from V and 4 bases from J, leaving 17 bases between. The CDR3 reads CASSLGMWPQGYEQYF. The CDR3 nucleotides read TGTGCCAGCAGCTTAGGGATGTGGCCGCAAGGTTACGAGCAGTACTTC.

V is TRBV27 and J is TRBJ2-2; D gene unclear. V was trimmed by 2 bases and J by 4 bases, leaving 5 bases between them. The CDR3 sequence is 13 residues long. Germline CDR1 reads MNHEY; CDR2 reads SMNVEV (reference sequence). CDR3 coding DNA: TGTGCCAGCAGTTTAGCAGTCACCGGGGAGCTGTTTTTT. Its protein product is CASSLAVTGELFF.

The rearrangement joins TRBV15 to TRBJ1-1; a possible D gene is TRBD1 (5 bases). V dropped 6 bases and J dropped 1 base, with 15 bases sitting between them. Per germline, CDR1 LNHNV and CDR2 YYDKDF (reference sequence). The CDR3 has 15 residues. This chain's CDR3 is CATRNPGRKNTEAFF. CDR3 DNA sequence: TGTGCCACCAGAAATCCGGGACGGAAGAACACTGAAGCTTTCTTT.

The rearrangement uses TRBV6-5 and TRBJ2-2, with 7 bases fitting TRBD1. V shed 4 bases, J shed 4 bases, and the junction held 9 bases outside the gene matches. Germline assignment: CDR1 MNHEY and CDR2 SVGAGI. The CDR3 has 16 amino acids. CDR3 bases: TGTGCCAGCAGTTCCTCGACAGGGTTGGGCACCGGGGAGCTGTTTTTT. This sequence encodes CASSSSTGLGTGELFF.

This chain links TRBV7-6 with TRBJ2-7; TRBD1 aligns across 8 bases. Trimming removed 5 bases from V and 3 bases from J; junction bases left unmatched: 6. The CDR3 runs to 14 residues. Germline values: CDR1 SGHVS, CDR2 FNYEAQ. CDR3 loop: CASSGGQDIYEQYF. The CDR3 coding sequence is TGTGCCAGCAGCGGGGGACAGGATATCTACGAGCAGTACTTC. Filled out from reference TRBV7-6 and TRBJ2-7, the complete variable domain reads GAGVSQSPRYKVTKRGQDVALRCDPISGHVSLYWYRQALGQGPEFLTYFNYEAQQDKSGLPNDRFSAERPEGSISTLTIQRTEQRDSAMYRCASSGGQDIYEQYFGPGTRLTVT.

The chain uses TRBV30 and TRBJ2-4; no clear D gene. The CDR3 is made up of 14 amino acids. Deletions cut 1 base from V and 6 bases from J, with 13 bases between. The germline gives CDR1 GTSNPN, CDR2 SVGIG (reference sequence). The CDR3, as DNA: TGTGCCTGGAGTGGGGCAGTGAAAGTAAACATTCAGTACTTC. This sequence encodes CAWSGAVKVNIQYF.

This clone appeared a few times. The rearrangement joins TRBV5-6 to TRBJ2-2; TRBD1 matches 8 bases. After removal of 5 bases from V and 3 bases from J, the junction contained 6 bases not matched to a gene. Germline V gene sequence: CDR1 SGHDT, CDR2 YYEEEE. This CDR3 has 15 residues. CDR3 coding DNA: TGTGCCAGCAGGGGACAGGAAATGGACACCGGGGAGCTGTTTTTT. It is translated as CASRGQEMDTGELFF.